In its sample, the clone carrying this TCR beta chain is medium-sized. Its antigen is still unknown. This entry belongs to a study of T cell repertoires in aging, cancer and after chemotherapy. The template was genomic DNA from peripheral blood, not RNA. The CDR3 has 12 residues. CDR1 SEHNR and CDR2 FQNEAQ come from the germline V gene (reference sequence). V was cut by 0 bases and J by 4 bases, with 1 base left in between. Study observations and caveats: Age-matched healthy donors had significantly more diverse, less clonal blood TCR repertoires than untreated cancer patients. Rebound thymic output was suggested by rising median generation probability during chemotherapy in each cancer cohort.

Multiplex touch-down PCR with TRB-A/B primers amplified rearranged V-D-J TRB sequences. TCRdb recomputed calls from the multiplex PCR reads with MiXCR, one row per CDR3 protein. Altogether some 1,800 distinct CDR3 sequences are present, roughly 24% being singletons, with the ten largest covering roughly 13%. The TCR was taken from a human donor with a solid tumor. This chain connects TRBV7-9 to TRBJ1-5, with unresolved D. The sequencing input was blood. CDR3: CASSLANQPQHF. CDR3 DNA sequence: TGTGCCAGCAGCTTAGCGAATCAGCCCCAGCATTTT.